What follows are 23 T cell receptor beta chains derived from one specimen sequenced in a study of HIV-infected children after antiretroviral therapy interruption. Treatment given: PENTA 11 planned treatment interruption arm or continuous ART arm. RNA-based 3' RACE libraries used unique molecular identifiers. TCRdb redid the calling of the 3' RACE reads with MiXCR, one entry per CDR3 protein. Among 70,000 to 90,000 distinct CDR3 sequences listed, 6% to 8.5% were seen once. Sequences were derived from CD45RA+ CD4+ T cells from PBMCs, pooled from several time points, sampled from a donor given antiretroviral therapy, either interrupted or continuous. Subset here: naive CD4+ CD45RA+ CD45RO- T cells. These receptors originate from a pool of human donors with HIV.

The V and J genes are TRBV20-1 and TRBJ2-7, with 10 bases aligning to TRBD1. In germline, CDR1 is DFQATT, CDR2 SNEGSKA (reference sequence). The CDR3 runs 13 residues. Losses at the gene ends were 6 bases for V and 3 bases for J; bases not matched to a gene: 5. The CDR3 nucleotides read TGCAGTGCAGACCGGGACAGGGGCTACGAGCAGTACTTC. Encoded protein: CSADRDRGYEQYF.

This clonotype was counted between two and nine times. The rearrangement uses TRBV27 and TRBJ1-1; no clear D gene. Germline CDR1 reads MNHEY; CDR2 reads SMNVEV (reference sequence). The CDR3 length is 14 residues. Deletions cut 6 bases from V and 7 bases from J, with 18 bases between. The CDR3 loop reads CASRSRGFRGEAFF. The CDR3 nucleotides read TGTGCCAGCAGGAGTCGGGGATTTCGCGGTGAAGCTTTCTTT.

The sample holds many counts of this clonotype. The rearrangement joins TRBV5-1 to TRBJ1-1; TRBD1 agrees at 9 bases. Germline CDR1 SGHRS, CDR2 YFSETQ. The CDR3 covers 15 residues. J was trimmed by 4 bases and V by 2 bases; bases with no gene match: 6. CDR3 DNA sequence: TGCGCCAGCAGCTTACAGGGGGCGGTCAGCACTGAAGCTTTCTTT. Amino acid sequence: CASSLQGAVSTEAFF.

The chain combines TRBV12-3 or TRBV12-4 with TRBJ1-3; D perhaps matches TRBD1 (6 bases). Trimming shortened V by 3 bases and J by 0 bases, and 9 bases separated the two germline ends. The length of the CDR3 is 15 residues. This CDR3 reads CASSLSRGSGNTIYF. The CDR3 DNA follows: TGTGCCAGCAGTTTGTCCAGGGGCTCTGGAAACACCATATATTTT.

This clonotype came up a few times. This chain uses TRBV10-3 with TRBJ2-3; D ambiguous. The CDR3 has 11 amino acids. Germline CDR1 and CDR2: ENHRY and SYGVKD. V lost 5 bases and J lost 0, with 0 bases in between. This CDR3 is CAISSTDTQYF. CDR3 sequence (DNA): TGTGCCATCAGTAGCACAGATACGCAGTATTTT.

At least ten counts were recorded for this clonotype. The genes are TRBV4-2 and TRBJ2-3; 7 nucleotides agree with TRBD2. This CDR3 comprises 16 residues. The J segment lost 5 bases and the V segment lost 0 bases, leaving 8 bases of the junction unmatched. Germline V gene lookup returns CDR1 LGHNA and CDR2 YNFKEQ. CDR3 in DNA: TGTGCCAGCAGCCAAGATTGGGAGGGAGCGAGAGATACGCAGTATTTT. This translates into CASSQDWEGARDTQYF.

This clonotype was found many times. The rearrangement joins TRBV27 to TRBJ2-1; 8 bases align to TRBD2. The V gene's germline CDR1 is MNHEY and CDR2 SMNVEV (reference sequence). V lost 3 bases to trimming and J lost 6 bases; unmatched junction nucleotides: 7. The CDR3 runs 15 residues. The CDR3 is CASSLGTRSANEQFF. DNA for the CDR3: TGTGCCAGCAGTTTGGGGACTAGGTCGGCCAATGAGCAGTTCTTC.

In this sample, this clonotype turned up many times. The chain combines TRBV4-2 with TRBJ2-5, with D perhaps matching TRBD1 (5 bases). V lost 1 base, J lost 2 bases, and 11 bases lay in between. From germline, CDR1 is LGHNA and CDR2 YNFKEQ. The CDR3 is made up of 15 amino acids. CDR3 region: CASSQGGAAQETQYF. The CDR3 DNA reads as TGTGCCAGCAGCCAAGGTGGGGCCGCTCAAGAGACCCAGTACTTC.

This clonotype showed up just a few times. The rearrangement joins TRBV7-2 to TRBJ2-3, with D possibly being TRBD2 (5 bases). The CDR3 loop spans 15 amino acids. Trimming cost V 5 bases and J 2 bases, with 14 bases left between them. Per germline, CDR1 SGHTA and CDR2 FQGNSA. The CDR3: CASSHGELATDTQYF. The CDR3 DNA reads TGTGCCAGCAGCCACGGGGAGCTGGCCACAGATACGCAGTATTTT. Filled out from reference TRBV7-2 and TRBJ2-3, the complete variable domain reads GAGVSQSPSNKVTEKGKDVELRCDPISGHTALYWYRQSLGQGLEFLIYFQGNSAPDKSGLPSDRFSAERTGGSVSTLTIQRTQQEDSAVYLCASSHGELATDTQYFGPGTRLTVL.

The table lists this clonotype with many counts. The V call is TRBV9, the J call TRBJ1-3; D unresolved. Trimming took 0 bases from V and 0 from J, leaving 7 bases between them. The CDR3 sequence is 15 residues long. The germline V gene encodes CDR1 SGDLS and CDR2 YYNGEE. CDR3 nucleotides: TGTGCCAGCAGCGTAGACAGCTACTCTGGAAACACCATATATTTT. Translated: CASSVDSYSGNTIYF.

This clonotype was counted many times. The chain recombines TRBV7-2 with TRBJ2-2, with D unresolved. The CDR3 is 16 amino acids. Trimming took 0 bases from V and 3 from J, leaving 11 bases between them. Germline CDR1 SGHTA, CDR2 FQGNSA. The CDR3, as DNA: TGTGCCAGCAGCTTAGCGTCGGCAGTGGACACCGGGGAGCTGTTTTTT. It specifies CASSLASAVDTGELFF.

This clonotype was seen at least ten times. This chain uses TRBV20-1 with TRBJ1-5; D gene unclear. Trimming took 0 bases from V and 6 from J, leaving 12 bases between them. This CDR3 comprises 14 residues. Germline V gene data show CDR1 as DFQATT and CDR2 as SNEGSKA (reference sequence). This CDR3 is CSARDGRSGQPQHF. As DNA, the CDR3 is TGCAGTGCTAGAGATGGACGGAGCGGTCAGCCCCAGCATTTT.

This clonotype has ten or more counts. The chain couples TRBV12-3 or TRBV12-4 to TRBJ2-2; D is unresolved. The CDR3 totals 13 residues. Trimming stripped 3 bases from V and 7 bases from J, with 9 bases between. Written as DNA, the CDR3 is TGTGCCAGCAGTTTGGATGGCCGCGGGGAGCTGTTTTTT. Its translation is CASSLDGRGELFF.

This clonotype was observed once. The chain employs TRBV29-1 and TRBJ1-2, with TRBD1 as a possible D gene (6 bases). Germline CDR1 SQVTM, CDR2 ANQGSEA. Between the trimmed V and J ends, which lost 0 bases and 4 bases, there was a span of 15 bases. This CDR3 spans 15 amino acids. CDR3 DNA: TGCAGCGTTGAAGATTTCGGCAGGGGTTTCTATGGCTACACCTTC. Protein: CSVEDFGRGFYGYTF.

As for this clonotype: At one boundary the junction diverges from the germline segment, which might be a read error. This chain uses TRBV7-3 with TRBJ2-3; D perhaps matches TRBD2 (6 bases). Germline V lookup: CDR1 SGHTA, CDR2 FQGTGA. The CDR3 sequence is 16 residues long. The CDR3 sequence is CASSRGLLSGTDTQYF. For the CDR3, the DNA is TGCGCCAGCAGCCGGGGACTCCTCTCCGGCACAGATACGCAGTATTTT.

This clonotype has at least ten counts. The CDR3 loop reads CASSLTGGRNEQFF. CDR3 bases: TGTGCCAGCAGCTTAACCGGGGGGCGTAATGAGCAGTTCTTC. This sequence joins TRBV7-3 and TRBJ2-1; D possibly corresponds to TRBD2 (7 bases). The CDR3 extends over 14 amino acids. V was trimmed by 0 bases and J by 7 bases, leaving 10 bases between them. In germline, CDR1 is SGHTA, CDR2 FQGTGA.

Turning to this clonotype: Because the CDR3's place on the DNA is in doubt, the DNA is left out and the CDR3 is given as listed by TCRdb. The genes are TRBV15 and TRBJ1-5; the D call in the table, TRBD1, was not verified against the DNA. Germline CDR1 LNHNV, CDR2 YYDKDF (reference sequence). 23 amino acids form the CDR3, both terminal residues included. This chain's CDR3 is CATSRKTHYEQYFGTDNNQPQHF.

V gene TRBV18 combines with J gene TRBJ2-6; D call uncertain. Per germline, CDR1 KGHSH and CDR2 LQKENI. The CDR3 has 15 amino acids. The V gene lost 3 bases and the J gene lost 0 bases, with 6 bases spanning the gap. CDR3 nucleotides: TGTGCCAGCTCACCGGATTACTCTGGGGCCAACGTCCTGACTTTC. Encoded protein: CASSPDYSGANVLTF.

This clonotype was seen only a few times. The rearrangement links TRBV5-1 to TRBJ2-2; D gene unclear. The germline gives CDR1 SGHRS, CDR2 YFSETQ. V gave up 1 base and J gave up 4 bases, with 11 bases separating them. The CDR3 consists of 15 residues. CDR3 amino acids: CASSLTILGTGELFF. DNA for the CDR3: TGCGCCAGCAGCTTGACCATCCTGGGCACCGGGGAGCTGTTTTTT.

This clonotype was seen ten or more times. The genes are TRBV6-6 and TRBJ2-1; 15 positions agree with TRBD2. Germline loops: CDR1 MNHNY, CDR2 SVGAGI (reference sequence). Trimming removed 4 bases from V and 9 bases from J; junction bases left unmatched: 4. The CDR3 runs to 15 residues. CDR3 bases: TGTGCCAGCAGTTGGACTAGCGGGGGGGCCCTTGAGCAGTTCTTC. Translated, it gives CASSWTSGGALEQFF.

This clonotype showed up many times. V gene TRBV11-2 combines with J gene TRBJ2-5; D might be TRBD2 (5 bases). The CDR3 totals 15 residues. Germline values: CDR1 SGHAT, CDR2 FQNNGV. The germline V and J ends were trimmed by 5 bases and 0 bases, with 13 bases remaining between them. The CDR3 nucleotides read TGTGCCAGCAGCCATGGCCTAGCCTACCAAGAGACCCAGTACTTC. This codes for CASSHGLAYQETQYF.

At least ten counts were recorded for this clonotype. The chain joins TRBV5-1 to TRBJ1-5, with a possible D match to TRBD1 (6 bases). This CDR3 is built from 15 residues. The V and J ends lost 0 bases and 2 bases respectively, with 9 bases between them. Germline CDR1 SGHRS, CDR2 YFSETQ. The CDR3 spells CASSLAGAGNQPQHF. CDR3 coding DNA: TGCGCCAGCAGCTTGGCAGGGGCTGGCAATCAGCCCCAGCATTTT.

This clonotype was observed a handful of times. The chain couples TRBV10-3 to TRBJ2-2; a possible D gene is TRBD1 (6 bases). The CDR3 is 13 amino acids. Per the germline V gene, CDR1 is ENHRY and CDR2 is SYGVKD. The V gene lost 5 bases and the J gene lost 8 bases, with 12 bases spanning the gap. The CDR3 region has the DNA TGTGCCATCAGTACAGGGAGCCTAGGGGAGCTGTTTTTT. It yields the protein CAISTGSLGELFF.